The 27 T cell receptor beta chains below were found in one sample sequenced in a study of CD8+ T cells in alopecia areata. cDNA reverse transcribed from extracted RNA served as the sequencing template. Sequencing used immunoSEQ multiplex PCR; TCRdb keeps in-frame clones, though not all of them. The sample lists roughly 100,000 clones; approximately 60% were seen once. Sample: CD4+ T cells sorted from blood. The receptors shown here come from a human donor in good health.

This clone was found a few times. The gene calls are TRBV2 and TRBJ2-3; TRBD2 matches 9 bases. V gave up 7 bases and J gave up 0 bases; unmatched junction bases: 5. In germline, CDR1 is SNHLY, CDR2 FYNNEI. The CDR3 spans 15 residues. The CDR3 loop is CASTLAGPSTDTQYF. In DNA form, the CDR3 reads TGTGCCAGCACCCTAGCGGGGCCTAGCACAGATACGCAGTATTTT.

A word on this clone: Germline and junction disagree at one end, which may indicate a read error. This chain joins TRBV7-7 and TRBJ2-5, with D unclear. This CDR3 is 13 amino acids long. The germline CDR1 and CDR2 sequences are SSHAT and FNYEAQ (reference sequence). The CDR3 region has the DNA TGTGCTAGCAGCCCAAATTTCGGAGAGACCCAGTACTTC. Residues: CASSPNFGETQYF.

A few counts support this clone. The chain carries TRBV2 and TRBJ2-7; TRBD1 might be the D (6 bases). From germline, CDR1 is SNHLY and CDR2 FYNNEI. CDR3 length: 14 residues. Trimming removed 5 bases from V and 4 bases from J, with 15 bases in between. The CDR3 spells CASSQDRRGYEQYF. In nucleotides, the CDR3 is TGTGCCAGCAGTCAGGATCGAAGGGGGTACGAGCAGTACTTC.

This chain uses TRBV5-1 with TRBJ2-7, with TRBD1 as a possible D gene (6 bases). Trimming stripped 0 bases from V and 6 bases from J, with 7 bases between. Germline CDR1 is SGHRS and CDR2 is YFSETQ. The CDR3 is made up of 12 amino acids. CDR3 in amino acids: CASSLEGGEQYF. The CDR3 nucleotides are TGCGCCAGCAGCTTGGAAGGGGGCGAGCAGTACTTC.

This clone was seen only once. The rearrangement links TRBV28 to TRBJ2-7, with 8 nucleotides matching TRBD1. The CDR3 consists of 15 residues. Germline values: CDR1 MDHEN, CDR2 SYDVKM. The ends lost 3 bases at V and 2 bases at J; junction bases unmatched: 6. CDR3 loop: CASSFRGQAAYEQYF. Here the CDR3 DNA reads TGTGCCAGCAGTTTTAGGGGACAGGCCGCCTACGAGCAGTACTTC.

The rearrangement joins TRBV5-6 to TRBJ2-3, with D possibly matching TRBD2 (5 bases). This CDR3 region has 15 residues. Trimming took 0 bases from V and 2 from J, leaving 10 bases between them. Germline CDR1 and CDR2: SGHDT and YYEEEE. The CDR3 region has the DNA TGTGCCAGCAGCTTGGTGGGGAGAAACACAGATACGCAGTATTTT. Translated: CASSLVGRNTDTQYF.

The CDR3: CASRRTQNTEAFF. CDR3 DNA sequence: TGTGCCAGCAGGCGCACACAGAACACTGAAGCTTTCTTT. The chain uses TRBV6-5 and TRBJ1-1; D gene ambiguous. CDR3 size: 13 residues. V lost 6 bases and J 1 base, leaving 9 bases between the germline ends. CDR1 and CDR2 from the germline V gene are MNHEY and SVGAGI.

A few counts support this clone. The rearrangement joins TRBV30 to TRBJ2-5, with a possible D match to TRBD2 (6 bases). Trimming took 0 bases from V and 5 from J, leaving 13 bases between them. The CDR3 is 14 residues long. Germline CDR1 reads GTSNPN; CDR2 reads SVGIG (reference sequence). The CDR3: CAWSVHAGPETQYF. The CDR3 DNA reads as TGTGCCTGGAGTGTACATGCGGGGCCGGAGACCCAGTACTTC.

The chain recombines TRBV28 with TRBJ2-1, with D perhaps being TRBD1 or TRBD2 (5 bases each). The CDR3 contains 14 residues. Trimming took 7 bases from V and 9 from J, leaving 19 bases between them. Germline V lookup: CDR1 MDHEN, CDR2 SYDVKM. CDR3 residues: CASNQGRIQGEQFF. In DNA form, the CDR3 reads TGTGCCAGCAACCAGGGACGGATCCAAGGTGAGCAGTTCTTC.

The genes are TRBV5-1 and TRBJ1-1; no firm D call. The CDR3 runs 15 residues. The germline V and J ends were trimmed by 0 bases and 1 base, with 10 bases remaining between them. CDR1 is SGHRS, CDR2 YFSETQ, per germline. CDR3 sequence reads: CASSLVGMANTEAFF. The CDR3, as DNA: TGCGCCAGCAGCTTGGTGGGTATGGCGAACACTGAAGCTTTCTTT.

V and J are TRBV5-1 and TRBJ2-7; D gene uncertain. CDR3 length: 14 residues. Trimming left V 6 bases short and J 0 bases short, with 13 bases between. Germline CDR1 and CDR2: SGHRS and YFSETQ. Here the CDR3 DNA reads TGCGCCAGCACCCCCCTCACAAGCTCCTACGAGCAGTACTTC. Its protein is CASTPLTSSYEQYF.

A few counts support this clone. The chain joins TRBV10-3 to TRBJ2-1; no firm D call. Germline V gene data show CDR1 as ENHRY and CDR2 as SYGVKD. This CDR3 has 14 amino acids. Deletions cut 3 bases from V and 5 bases from J, with 11 bases between. The CDR3 is CAISDSVSNNEQFF. CDR3 nucleotide sequence: TGTGCCATCAGTGATTCAGTATCGAACAATGAGCAGTTCTTC.

The CDR3 sequence is CASSFRLLAGGDTQHF. The DNA for the CDR3 is TGTGCCAGCAGTTTCCGTTTACTAGCGGGGGGAGATACGCAGCATTTT. V gene TRBV28 combines with J gene TRBJ2-3; perhaps TRBD1 as D (5 bases). The DNA end is more similar to TRBJ1-5, so the J call may be wrong. The germline V gene encodes CDR1 MDHEN and CDR2 SYDVKM. The CDR3 loop spans 16 amino acids.

This clone has a handful of counts. The V gene is TRBV18, the J gene TRBJ2-3; no clear D gene. Germline V gene sequence: CDR1 KGHSH, CDR2 LQKENI. V lost 2 bases and J lost 6, with 15 bases in between. The CDR3 runs 15 residues. The CDR3 bases are TGTGCCAGCTCACCAGTGGACGCTCCCGCGGATACGCAGTATTTT. Its protein is CASSPVDAPADTQYF.

J is TRBJ2-1 and V is TRBV4-3, with D perhaps matching TRBD1 (5 bases). The CDR3 is 14 residues long. Germline V lookup: CDR1 LGHNA, CDR2 YSLEER. Trimming took 1 base from V and 6 from J, leaving 10 bases between them. This CDR3 is CASSQVAQGNEQFF. The DNA for the CDR3 is TGCGCCAGCAGCCAAGTGGCGCAGGGCAATGAGCAGTTCTTC.

The chain employs TRBV29-1 and TRBJ2-2, with a tentative D call TRBD2 (7 bases). The V and J ends lost 6 bases and 0 bases respectively, with 11 bases between them. CDR1 and CDR2 (germline): SQVTM, ANQGSEA. The CDR3 totals 14 residues. The CDR3 is CSVRGGANTGELFF. The CDR3 coding sequence is TGCAGCGTGAGGGGGGGCGCGAACACCGGGGAGCTGTTTTTT.

This chain joins TRBV30 and TRBJ2-7, with a possible D match to TRBD1 (5 bases). CDR3 length equals 13 residues. Between the trimmed V and J ends, which lost 0 bases and 2 bases, there was a span of 8 bases. Per germline, CDR1 GTSNPN and CDR2 SVGIG (reference sequence). CDR3 sequence reads: CAWSVLDTYEQYF. In nucleotides, the CDR3 is TGTGCCTGGAGTGTACTGGACACCTACGAGCAGTACTTC. The whole variable domain, filled in from reference TRBV30 and TRBJ2-7, reads SQTIHQWPATLVQPVGSPLSLECTVEGTSNPNLYWYRQAAGRGLQLLFYSVGIGQISSEVPQNLSASRPQDRQFILSSKKLLLSDSGFYLCAWSVLDTYEQYFGPGTRLTVT.

This rearrangement joins TRBV14 to TRBJ2-1; possible D gene TRBD1, 6 bases. This CDR3 spans 14 amino acids. The germline V gene has CDR1 SGHDN and CDR2 FVKESK. The V and J ends lost 4 bases and 9 bases respectively, with 16 bases between them. CDR3 DNA sequence: TGTGCCAGCAGCCGAGAAACAGGGAAACCTGAGCAGTTCTTC. This sequence encodes CASSRETGKPEQFF.

Of note for this clone: This specimen includes other DNA sequences encoding the same CDR3. V usage is TRBV7-2 and J usage is TRBJ2-3; D gene unclear. The CDR3 is made up of 14 amino acids. CDR1 and CDR2 (germline): SGHTA, FQGNSA. V dropped 1 base and J dropped 0 bases, with 5 bases sitting between them. CDR3 in DNA: TGTGCCAGCAGCTTAGTTGGGAGCACAGATACGCAGTATTTT. This sequence encodes CASSLVGSTDTQYF.

V is TRBV14 and J is TRBJ1-1; 7 bases line up with TRBD1. Germline CDR1 is SGHDN and CDR2 is FVKESK. V lost 5 bases to trimming and J lost 1 base; unmatched junction nucleotides: 7. The CDR3 runs 15 residues. CDR3 sequence (DNA): TGTGCCAGCAGCTTTCAGGGGGGGCGGAACACTGAAGCTTTCTTT. It translates to CASSFQGGRNTEAFF. The variable domain in full, completed from reference TRBV14 and TRBJ1-1, reads EAGVTQFPSHSVIEKGQTVTLRCDPISGHDNLYWYRRVMGKEIKFLLHFVKESKQDESGMPNNRFLAERTGGTYSTLKVQPAELEDSGVYFCASSFQGGRNTEAFFGQGTRLTVV.

The chain recombines TRBV4-1 with TRBJ1-2; 8 nucleotides agree with TRBD1. The junction had 4 bases not matched to a gene; V was cut back by 2 bases and J by 8 bases. Germline assignment: CDR1 MGHRA and CDR2 YSYEKL. The CDR3 has 13 amino acids. The CDR3 spells CASSQLDREGYTF. The CDR3 DNA follows: TGCGCCAGCAGCCAACTGGACAGGGAGGGCTACACCTTC.

The chain has TRBV29-1 and TRBJ2-5; TRBD2 might be the D (6 bases). Germline V gives CDR1 SQVTM, CDR2 ANQGSEA. This CDR3 comprises 12 residues. V dropped 1 base and J dropped 4 bases, with 7 bases sitting between them. The chain's CDR3 is CSVEVGGETQYF. DNA for the CDR3: TGCAGCGTTGAAGTGGGGGGAGAGACCCAGTACTTC.

J is TRBJ2-3 and V is TRBV29-1; D is ambiguous. CDR3 length equals 12 residues. Trimming took 4 bases from V and 1 from J, leaving 6 bases between them. CDR1 is SQVTM, CDR2 ANQGSEA, per germline. Here the CDR3 reads CSVGSGTDTQYF. The CDR3 nucleotides read TGCAGCGTTGGGTCAGGCACAGATACGCAGTATTTT.

The chain is built from TRBV6-6 and TRBJ1-2; no definite D call. The CDR3 is made up of 14 amino acids. The V gene's germline CDR1 is MNHNY and CDR2 SVGAGI (reference sequence). V was pared by 7 bases and J by 0 bases, with 12 bases between. CDR3 region: CASTMDGANYGYTF. The CDR3 bases are TGTGCCAGCACTATGGACGGAGCTAACTATGGCTACACCTTC.

By proportion, this clone is medium-sized (0.01 to 0.1%). This chain links TRBV10-3 with TRBJ2-3; 8 positions agree with TRBD2. Trimming removed 4 bases from V and 2 bases from J; junction bases left unmatched: 11. CDR1 is ENHRY and CDR2 is SYGVKD in the germline V gene. The length of the CDR3 is 17 residues. The CDR3 nucleotides are TGTGCCATCAGTGGCCGGGGGCTAGCGGGCGTCACAGATACGCAGTATTTT. This codes for CAISGRGLAGVTDTQYF.

This sequence joins TRBV5-6 and TRBJ2-3, with 9 bases matching TRBD1. The CDR3 is made up of 18 amino acids. Germline V gene data show CDR1 as SGHDT and CDR2 as YYEEEE. Trimming took 3 bases from V and 2 from J; bases not matched to a gene: 13. The CDR3 nucleotides are TGTGCCAGCAGCTGGAGACAGGGGGTGTTTGATCTCACAGATACGCAGTATTTT. Translating it yields CASSWRQGVFDLTDTQYF. Full variable domain (rest looked up from reference TRBV5-6 and TRBJ2-3): DAGVTQSPTHLIKTRGQQVTLRCSPKSGHDTVSWYQQALGQGPQFIFQYYEEEERQRGNFPDRFSGHQFPNYSSELNVNALLLGDSALYLCASSWRQGVFDLTDTQYFGPGTRLTVL.

The chain is built from TRBV29-1 and TRBJ1-2; no clear D gene. The CDR3 runs 11 residues. The V and J ends lost 3 bases and 4 bases respectively, with 6 bases between them. CDR1 is SQVTM, CDR2 ANQGSEA, per germline. CDR3 region: CSVEFGYGYTF. The CDR3 region has the DNA TGCAGCGTTGAGTTTGGCTATGGCTACACCTTC.